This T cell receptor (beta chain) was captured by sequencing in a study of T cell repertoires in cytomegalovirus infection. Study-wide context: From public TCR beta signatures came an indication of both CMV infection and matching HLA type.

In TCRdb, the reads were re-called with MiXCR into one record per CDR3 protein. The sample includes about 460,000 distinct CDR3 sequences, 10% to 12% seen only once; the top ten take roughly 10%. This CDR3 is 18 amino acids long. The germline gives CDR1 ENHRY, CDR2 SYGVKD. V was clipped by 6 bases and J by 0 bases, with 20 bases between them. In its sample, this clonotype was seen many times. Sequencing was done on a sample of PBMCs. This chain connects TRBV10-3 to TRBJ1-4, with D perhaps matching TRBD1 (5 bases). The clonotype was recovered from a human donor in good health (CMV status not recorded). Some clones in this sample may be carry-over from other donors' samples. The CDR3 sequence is CAISPLEYGGTTNEKLFF. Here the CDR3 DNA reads TGTGCCATCAGCCCCCTTGAGTATGGGGGGACAACTAATGAAAAACTGTTTTTT.